The 31 T cell receptor beta chains below come from one sample, sequenced in a study of blood T cell repertoires in COVID-19. Profiled with immunoSEQ multiplex PCR; TCRdb holds only in-frame clones, not every one. The sample has about 81,000 clones, 90% to 95% seen once. Sequencing input: peripheral blood. These receptors all come from a woman aged 50 to 65 in a cohort sampled during active COVID-19.

The chain recombines TRBV3-1 (or the pseudogene TRBV3-2) with TRBJ2-7; D gene unclear. The CDR3 extends over 14 amino acids. Trimming removed 0 bases at V and 2 bases at J, with 8 bases between. Germline CDR1 LGHDT, CDR2 YNNKEL (reference sequence). DNA for the CDR3: TGTGCCAGCAGCCAAGAGGCAGGCCCCTACGAGCAGTACTTC. This encodes CASSQEAGPYEQYF.

The chain recombines TRBV10-3 with TRBJ1-2; TRBD1 agrees at 7 bases. Germline CDR1 reads ENHRY; CDR2 reads SYGVKD. Trimming cost V 6 bases and J 4 bases; bases outside gene matches: 8. The CDR3 spans 14 residues. The CDR3 DNA reads TGTGCCATCAGGGTCCCGACAGGGACCTATGGCTACACCTTC. This gives the protein CAIRVPTGTYGYTF.

There are a few counts of this clone. CDR3 region: CASSPQAGGNQPQHF. The CDR3 region has the DNA TGTGCCAGCAGCCCGCAGGCAGGGGGCAATCAGCCCCAGCATTTT. The J gene is TRBJ1-5, the V gene TRBV3-1 (or the pseudogene TRBV3-2); a possible D gene is TRBD1 (6 bases). Germline V lookup: CDR1 LGHDT, CDR2 YNNKEL (reference sequence). This CDR3 is built from 15 residues. The V and J ends lost 4 bases and 2 bases respectively, with 12 bases between them.

The V and J genes are TRBV12-3 or TRBV12-4 and TRBJ1-5, with D maybe TRBD1 (6 bases). There are 13 residues in the CDR3. Trimming shortened V by 5 bases and J by 5 bases, and 10 bases separated the two germline ends. CDR3 region: CASSRQEDQPQHF. The CDR3 coding sequence is TGTGCCAGCAGTCGACAGGAAGATCAGCCCCAGCATTTT.

The chain links TRBV10-3 to TRBJ1-2, with 7 bases identical to TRBD1. There are 13 residues in the CDR3. Germline V CDR1 and CDR2: ENHRY, SYGVKD. The V gene end was trimmed by 6 bases and the J gene end by 1 base; junction bases not matched to a gene: 2. CDR3 in amino acids: CAISHRGNYGYTF. The CDR3, as DNA: TGTGCCATCAGCCACAGGGGTAACTATGGCTACACCTTC.

The chain carries TRBV27 and TRBJ2-3, with 8 bases aligning to TRBD2. Unmatched junction bases numbered 15, after V lost 5 bases and J lost 5 bases. The CDR3 loop spans 17 amino acids. The germline CDR1 and CDR2 sequences are MNHEY and SMNVEV (reference sequence). Here the CDR3 reads CASSPLVAGGRGDTQYF. The CDR3 coding sequence is TGTGCCAGCAGTCCCCTTGTGGCGGGAGGAAGGGGAGATACGCAGTATTTT.

The V call is TRBV3-1 (or the pseudogene TRBV3-2), the J call TRBJ1-1, with a possible D match to TRBD1 (5 bases). CDR3 length equals 15 residues. Trimming left V 0 bases short and J 1 base short, with 9 bases between. The germline CDR1 and CDR2 sequences are LGHDT and YNNKEL (reference sequence). Here the CDR3 DNA reads TGTGCCAGCAGCCAAGATTGGACATCGAACACTGAAGCTTTCTTT. It codes for CASSQDWTSNTEAFF.

Only a few counts were recorded for this clone. The V and J genes are TRBV15 and TRBJ1-6, with no clear D. Germline V gene sequence: CDR1 LNHNV, CDR2 YYDKDF (reference sequence). This CDR3 is built from 15 residues. Between the trimmed V and J ends, which lost 0 bases and 5 bases, there was a span of 8 bases. The chain's CDR3 is CATSRERVDNSPLHF. In DNA form, the CDR3 reads TGTGCCACCAGCAGAGAGAGGGTTGATAATTCACCCCTCCACTTT.

The chain is built from TRBV6-2 or TRBV6-3 and TRBJ2-1; D is uncertain. This CDR3 has 17 amino acids. Germline CDR1 reads MNHEY; CDR2 reads SVGEGT. Trimming pared 0 bases from V and 0 bases from J, leaving 12 bases between. CDR3 sequence: CASSYSKLPSSYNEQFF. DNA of the CDR3: TGTGCCAGCAGTTACTCGAAACTTCCTAGCTCCTACAATGAGCAGTTCTTC.

The chain uses TRBV30 and TRBJ2-5; D is possibly TRBD1 (6 bases). Trimming cost V 2 bases and J 5 bases, with 15 bases left between them. CDR1 is GTSNPN, CDR2 SVGIG, per germline (reference sequence). This CDR3 has 14 residues. CDR3 nucleotide sequence: TGTGCCTGGAGTACAGGGCAATCCCGGGAGACCCAGTACTTC. It encodes CAWSTGQSRETQYF.

This clone appeared a single time. This chain uses TRBV6-5 with TRBJ1-1, with D unresolved. Trimming took 4 bases from V and 1 from J, leaving 7 bases between them. The length of the CDR3 is 13 residues. Germline CDR1 reads MNHEY; CDR2 reads SVGAGI. CDR3 loop: CASSFGGNTEAFF. In nucleotides, the CDR3 is TGTGCCAGCAGTTTCGGTGGGAACACTGAAGCTTTCTTT.

The rearrangement links TRBV6-5 to TRBJ2-1; possibly TRBD2 for D (6 bases). Trimming cost V 4 bases and J 6 bases, with 13 bases left between them. Per germline, CDR1 MNHEY and CDR2 SVGAGI. The CDR3 is 14 amino acids. DNA for the CDR3: TGTGCCAGCAGTTCCCCTGGGGGGTTCAATGAGCAGTTCTTC. It is translated as CASSSPGGFNEQFF.

The genes are TRBV5-1 and TRBJ1-2, with D unclear. V lost 4 bases to trimming and J lost 1 base, with 8 bases between them. CDR3 length equals 13 residues. From germline, CDR1 is SGHRS and CDR2 YFSETQ. The CDR3 loop reads CASSPDDNYGYTF. The CDR3 region has the DNA TGCGCCAGCAGCCCAGATGATAACTATGGCTACACCTTC.

The chain combines TRBV19 with TRBJ2-7, with D perhaps TRBD2 (5 bases). V was pared by 3 bases and J by 6 bases, with 12 bases between. The CDR3 contains 13 residues. Per the germline V gene, CDR1 is LNHDA and CDR2 is SQIVND (reference sequence). The CDR3 protein is CASSIMTNGEQYF. CDR3 nucleotides: TGTGCCAGTAGTATTATGACTAACGGCGAGCAGTACTTC.

The rearrangement uses TRBV6-5 and TRBJ2-6; D is ambiguous. Trimming removed 5 bases from V and 0 bases from J, with 5 bases in between. CDR3 length: 14 amino acids. Germline CDR1 is MNHEY and CDR2 is SVGAGI. CDR3 DNA sequence: TGTGCCAGCAGTACAGTCTCTGGGGCCAACGTCCTGACTTTC. Its translation is CASSTVSGANVLTF.

The chain couples TRBV19 to TRBJ1-1; D is unclear. Germline loops: CDR1 LNHDA, CDR2 SQIVND (reference sequence). The V gene lost 4 bases and the J gene lost 0 bases, with 6 bases spanning the gap. CDR3 length equals 13 residues. The CDR3 nucleotides are TGTGCCAGTAGTAGCAGTTTGAACACTGAAGCTTTCTTT. The encoded protein is CASSSSLNTEAFF.

The chain couples TRBV2 to TRBJ2-7, with D unclear. V was cut by 8 bases and J by 4 bases, with 15 bases left in between. The CDR3 covers 13 residues. Germline V gene lookup returns CDR1 SNHLY and CDR2 FYNNEI. CDR3 in DNA: TGTGCCAGCGCTTCGTGGGTCAGGTACGAGCAGTACTTC. This codes for CASASWVRYEQYF.

The J gene is TRBJ1-2, the V gene TRBV28; no clear D. The length of the CDR3 is 12 residues. The V and J ends lost 6 bases and 4 bases respectively, with 9 bases between them. Germline assignment: CDR1 MDHEN and CDR2 SYDVKM. The CDR3 region has the DNA TGTGCCAGCAGCCGGCGGGGCTATGGCTACACCTTC. Protein product: CASSRRGYGYTF.

The chain recombines TRBV25-1 with TRBJ1-1; D is unresolved. The CDR3 totals 13 residues. Trimming removed 2 bases at V and 5 bases at J, with 9 bases between. Germline V gene data show CDR1 as MGHDK and CDR2 as SYGVNS. The CDR3 DNA reads TGTGCCAGCAGTGAAGCGCTTTTTACTGAAGCTTTCTTT. Translating gives CASSEALFTEAFF.

The chain combines TRBV5-5 with TRBJ2-4, with D perhaps matching TRBD2 (5 bases). Germline assignment: CDR1 SGHKS and CDR2 YYEKEE (reference sequence). This CDR3 is 15 amino acids long. Trimming took off 1 base at V and 0 bases at J, with 8 bases between the two ends. The CDR3 DNA sequence: TGTGCCAGCAGCTTGACCGGGGTAGCCAAAAACATTCAGTACTTC. It translates to CASSLTGVAKNIQYF.

This chain connects TRBV18 to TRBJ2-7, with D possibly TRBD2 on 7 matching bases. The CDR3 runs to 13 residues. The V end lost 8 bases, the J end lost 1 base, and 12 bases lay between the germline ends. Germline V CDR1 and CDR2: KGHSH, LQKENI. The CDR3 loop reads CASLKGGSYEQYF. In nucleotides, the CDR3 is TGTGCCAGCCTAAAGGGGGGGTCCTACGAGCAGTACTTC. Combining the CDR3 with reference TRBV18 and TRBJ2-7 gives the whole variable domain NAGVMQNPRHLVRRRGQEARLRCSPMKGHSHVYWYRQLPEEGLKFMVYLQKENIIDESGMPKERFSAEFPKEGPSILRIQQVVRGDSAAYFCASLKGGSYEQYFGPGTRLTVT.

The chain couples TRBV6-5 to TRBJ2-5, with 7 bases lining up with TRBD2. V lost 3 bases, J lost 4 bases, and 8 bases stayed unmatched. The CDR3 length is 15 residues. Germline CDR1 is MNHEY and CDR2 is SVGAGI. The CDR3 DNA reads TGTGCCAGCAGTTATCGCGGGAGTGGAGGAGAGACCCAGTACTTC. Residues: CASSYRGSGGETQYF.

This clone showed up just a few times. This chain links TRBV5-5 with TRBJ1-2; the match to TRBD1 covers 9 bases. V gave up 4 bases and J gave up 7 bases; unmatched junction bases: 11. Germline CDR1 SGHKS, CDR2 YYEKEE (reference sequence). This CDR3 is 15 amino acids long. The CDR3 protein is CASSPGQGGLSGYTF. Written as DNA, the CDR3 is TGTGCCAGCAGCCCGGGACAGGGTGGCCTCAGTGGCTACACCTTC. Combining the CDR3 with reference TRBV5-5 and TRBJ1-2 gives the whole variable domain DAGVTQSPTHLIKTRGQQVTLRCSPISGHKSVSWYQQVLGQGPQFIFQYYEKEERGRGNFPDRFSARQFPNYSSELNVNALLLGDSALYLCASSPGQGGLSGYTFGSGTRLTVV.

In this sample, this clone turned up once. The chain combines TRBV5-1 with TRBJ2-5; 7 nucleotides match TRBD1. The V gene's germline CDR1 is SGHRS and CDR2 YFSETQ. There are 14 residues in the CDR3. With V trimmed by 4 bases and J by 4 bases, 7 bases remained unmatched. CDR3 DNA sequence: TGCGCCAGCAGCCACACAGGGGACCCAGAGACCCAGTACTTC. It encodes CASSHTGDPETQYF.

This chain connects TRBV7-8 to TRBJ2-2; D possibly corresponds to TRBD1 (6 bases). The germline V gene has CDR1 SGHVS and CDR2 FQNEAQ. The V end lost 2 bases, the J end lost 6 bases, and 19 bases lay between the germline ends. The CDR3 has 17 residues. The CDR3 here is CASSLRGRQGTAGELFF. For the CDR3, the DNA is TGTGCCAGCAGCTTACGAGGGCGTCAGGGGACGGCCGGGGAGCTGTTTTTT.

The J gene is TRBJ2-5, the V gene TRBV5-4; 8 bases align to TRBD1. The V segment lost 0 bases and the J segment 3 bases; nucleotides outside the gene matches: 13. Per the germline V gene, CDR1 is SGHNT and CDR2 is YYREEE (reference sequence). The length of the CDR3 is 18 residues. The CDR3 DNA reads TGTGCCAGCAGCTTGGCTCTGTCCGGGACAGGAGGCGAAGAGACCCAGTACTTC. Encoded protein: CASSLALSGTGGEETQYF.

This sequence joins TRBV5-1 and TRBJ2-7; D call uncertain. V lost 2 bases to trimming and J lost 2 bases, with 8 bases between them. This CDR3 is built from 13 residues. CDR1 and CDR2 (germline): SGHRS, YFSETQ. CDR3 amino acids: CASSLTITYEQYF. The CDR3 DNA follows: TGCGCCAGCAGCTTAACTATAACCTACGAGCAGTACTTC.

The chain recombines TRBV19 with TRBJ1-2; 12 bases are a match to TRBD1. Germline CDR1 reads LNHDA; CDR2 reads SQIVND (reference sequence). CDR3 length equals 16 residues. Losses at the gene ends were 7 bases for V and 6 bases for J; bases not matched to a gene: 12. The CDR3 DNA follows: TGTGCCAGTACCCTCCTGAGGGGACAGGGGGCCGATGGCTACACCTTC. Protein sequence: CASTLLRGQGADGYTF.

The chain links TRBV5-1 to TRBJ2-1, with 10 bases aligning to TRBD2. The V gene's germline CDR1 is SGHRS and CDR2 YFSETQ. The CDR3 runs 15 residues. V was clipped by 1 base and J by 12 bases; unmatched bases: 10. The CDR3: CASSLSASGSLGQFF. The CDR3 coding sequence is TGCGCCAGCAGCTTGTCAGCTAGCGGGAGTCTCGGGCAGTTCTTC.

The chain carries TRBV6-6 and TRBJ2-3; 8 bases fit TRBD2. J lost 4 bases, V lost 7 bases, and 7 bases had no gene match. Germline CDR1 reads MNHNY; CDR2 reads SVGAGI (reference sequence). The CDR3 has 14 amino acids. The CDR3 loop is CASKDSGKADTQYF. As DNA, the CDR3 is TGTGCCAGCAAAGATAGCGGGAAAGCAGATACGCAGTATTTT.

This chain links TRBV10-1 with TRBJ2-3; 7 nucleotides align to TRBD2. Per germline, CDR1 WNHNN and CDR2 SYGVQD (reference sequence). CDR3 size: 13 residues. J lost 4 bases, V lost 7 bases, and 5 bases had no gene match. Here the CDR3 DNA reads TGCGCCAGCATGGGAGGGCCCGCAGATACGCAGTATTTT. It codes for CASMGGPADTQYF.